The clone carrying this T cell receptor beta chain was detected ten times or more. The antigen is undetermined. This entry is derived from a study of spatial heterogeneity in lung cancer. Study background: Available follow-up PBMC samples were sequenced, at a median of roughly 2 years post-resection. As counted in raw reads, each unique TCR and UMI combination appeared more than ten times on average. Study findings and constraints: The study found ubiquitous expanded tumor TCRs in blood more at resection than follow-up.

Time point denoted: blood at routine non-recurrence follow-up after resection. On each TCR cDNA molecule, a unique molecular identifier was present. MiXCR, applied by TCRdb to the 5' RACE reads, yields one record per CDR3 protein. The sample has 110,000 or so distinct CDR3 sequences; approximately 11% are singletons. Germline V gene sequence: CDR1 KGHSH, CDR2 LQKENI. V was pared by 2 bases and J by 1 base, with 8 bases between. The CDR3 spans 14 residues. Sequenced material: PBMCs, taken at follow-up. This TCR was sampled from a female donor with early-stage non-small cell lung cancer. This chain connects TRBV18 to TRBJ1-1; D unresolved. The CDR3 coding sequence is TGTGCCAGCTCACCAAAACAGACGAACACTGAAGCTTTCTTT. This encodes CASSPKQTNTEAFF.